The 30 T cell receptor beta chains below come from one sample, sequenced in a study of blood T cell repertoires in COVID-19. The data were produced by immunoSEQ multiplex PCR, yet TCRdb's version contains in-frame clones alone and is incomplete. The table includes under 45,000 clones, approximately 73% detected once. Sequenced sample: peripheral blood. The origin of the receptors is a man older than 75 with acute or convalescent COVID-19.

This clone was seen just once. V usage is TRBV7-8 and J usage is TRBJ1-1; D gene uncertain. The CDR3 totals 13 residues. CDR1 and CDR2 (germline): SGHVS, FQNEAQ. Trimming took off 6 bases at V and 5 bases at J, with 13 bases between the two ends. CDR3 bases: TGTGCCAGCAGTTCAATGGGGAGTACTGAAGCTTTCTTT. Translated: CASSSMGSTEAFF.

The chain has TRBV5-1 and TRBJ2-1, with 9 bases matching TRBD2. With 4 bases clipped from V and 0 bases from J, the junction kept 5 bases outside the gene matches. Germline lookup yields CDR1 SGHRS and CDR2 YFSETQ. The CDR3 consists of 16 residues. The CDR3: CASSRKTSGSYNEQFF. The CDR3 nucleotides are TGCGCCAGCAGCCGAAAGACTAGCGGCTCCTACAATGAGCAGTTCTTC.

The chain is built from TRBV29-1 and TRBJ2-1; 9 nucleotides agree with TRBD2. CDR1 SQVTM and CDR2 ANQGSEA come from the germline V gene. J lost 0 bases, V lost 6 bases, and 6 bases had no gene match. There are 15 residues in the CDR3. This CDR3 reads CSVPTSGSSYNEQFF. CDR3 nucleotides: TGCAGCGTCCCGACTAGCGGAAGCTCCTACAATGAGCAGTTCTTC.

This clone was picked up one time. V gene TRBV9 combines with J gene TRBJ2-1; the D gene is possibly TRBD2 (6 bases). Trimming pared 0 bases from V and 0 bases from J, leaving 10 bases between. Germline lookup yields CDR1 SGDLS and CDR2 YYNGEE. The CDR3 has 16 residues. CDR3 coding DNA: TGTGCCAGCAGCGTAGGTCCGGGGGTCTCCTACAATGAGCAGTTCTTC. Translated: CASSVGPGVSYNEQFF. The complete variable domain, with remaining parts taken from reference TRBV9 and TRBJ2-1, reads DSGVTQTPKHLITATGQRVTLRCSPRSGDLSVYWYQQSLDQGLQFLIQYYNGEERAKGNILERFSAQQFPDLHSELNLSSLELGDSALYFCASSVGPGVSYNEQFFGPGTRLTVL.

The genes are TRBV24-1 and TRBJ2-1, with D possibly being TRBD2 (5 bases). The CDR3 runs to 15 residues. Germline V gene lookup returns CDR1 KGHDR and CDR2 SFDVKD. The germline V and J ends were trimmed by 6 bases and 0 bases, with 11 bases remaining between them. The CDR3 DNA is TGTGCCACCAGTCAACTAGAGGGCTCCTACAATGAGCAGTTCTTC. As protein: CATSQLEGSYNEQFF.

This clone appeared a few times. This chain uses TRBV6-1 with TRBJ1-2, with D unclear. CDR1 is MNHNS, CDR2 SASEGT, per germline. The CDR3 sequence is 16 residues long. The V end was cut by 4 bases, the J end by 4 bases, with 19 bases between. The CDR3 is CASSAVFGVEVYGYTF. For the CDR3, the DNA is TGTGCCAGCAGTGCCGTCTTTGGGGTGGAGGTCTATGGCTACACCTTC.

The chain links TRBV6-5 to TRBJ1-1; D perhaps matches TRBD1 (6 bases). Germline V gene lookup returns CDR1 MNHEY and CDR2 SVGAGI. The CDR3 consists of 13 residues. V lost 11 bases to trimming and J lost 0 bases, with 13 bases between them. CDR3 coding DNA: TGTGCCGCCAACAGGGAATTGAACACTGAAGCTTTCTTT. It translates to CAANRELNTEAFF.

This clone was observed a handful of times. V usage is TRBV15 and J usage is TRBJ1-1; TRBD1 is a possible D gene (6 bases). Germline V gene data show CDR1 as LNHNV and CDR2 as YYDKDF (reference sequence). The CDR3 sequence is 13 residues long. Trimming removed 3 bases from V and 6 bases from J, with 11 bases in between. The CDR3 protein is CATSRSAGAEAFF. CDR3 nucleotides: TGTGCCACCAGCAGGAGTGCAGGGGCTGAAGCTTTCTTT.

The rearrangement links TRBV2 to TRBJ2-7, with a weak D call TRBD1 (6 bases). The CDR3 contains 13 residues. The germline V gene encodes CDR1 SNHLY and CDR2 FYNNEI. Trimming pared 6 bases from V and 3 bases from J, leaving 12 bases between. The DNA of the CDR3 is TGTGCCAGCAGGGAGGACAGAGTCTACGAGCAGTACTTC. Its translation: CASREDRVYEQYF. The full variable domain, with the rest looked up from reference TRBV2 and TRBJ2-7, is EPEVTQTPSHQVTQMGQEVILRCVPISNHLYFYWYRQILGQKVEFLVSFYNNEISEKSEIFDDQFSVERPDGSNFTLKIRSTKLEDSAMYFCASREDRVYEQYFGPGTRLTVT.

CDR3 amino acids: CASSLVAGGRNEQFF. CDR3 DNA: TGTGCCAGCAGCTTAGTGGCAGGGGGAAGGAATGAGCAGTTCTTC. The V call is TRBV7-2, the J call TRBJ2-1, with TRBD1 identical over 7 bases. The CDR3 loop spans 15 amino acids. With 1 base clipped from V and 7 bases from J, the junction kept 7 bases outside the gene matches. Germline V gene lookup returns CDR1 SGHTA and CDR2 FQGNSA.

This chain links TRBV20-1 with TRBJ2-7; D is perhaps TRBD2 (5 bases). Germline CDR1 is DFQATT and CDR2 is SNEGSKA (reference sequence). V gave up 3 bases and J gave up 5 bases, with 8 bases separating them. This CDR3 is 11 amino acids long. CDR3 region: CSARTGNEQYF. In DNA, the CDR3 is TGCAGTGCTAGGACGGGGAACGAGCAGTACTTC.

The sample holds a few counts of this clone. The V and J genes are TRBV9 and TRBJ2-7, with D uncertain. The germline V gene has CDR1 SGDLS and CDR2 YYNGEE. The V end was cut by 0 bases, the J end by 2 bases, with 6 bases between. The CDR3 loop spans 13 amino acids. CDR3 nucleotides: TGTGCCAGCAGCGTAGGGCAGACCTACGAGCAGTACTTC. Amino acid sequence: CASSVGQTYEQYF.

The V call is TRBV28, the J call TRBJ1-2, with D tentatively TRBD1 (6 bases). CDR1 and CDR2 (germline): MDHEN, SYDVKM. The CDR3 totals 18 residues. V dropped 6 bases and J dropped 5 bases, with 28 bases sitting between them. For the CDR3, the DNA is TGTGCCAGCAGCCGCCCCCGGGGGGCGCGACGGCCGGGATATGGCTACACCTTC. This sequence encodes CASSRPRGARRPGYGYTF.

The V gene is TRBV3-1 (or the pseudogene TRBV3-2), the J gene TRBJ1-1, with TRBD1 matching 11 bases. Germline CDR1 is LGHDT and CDR2 is YNNKEL (reference sequence). The CDR3 sequence is 16 residues long. Trimming at V came to 7 bases and at J to 1 base, leaving 8 bases not matched to a gene. The CDR3 DNA reads TGTGCCAGCATGATGGGGACAGGGGGATCGAACACTGAAGCTTTCTTT. It encodes CASMMGTGGSNTEAFF.

The chain carries TRBV7-9 and TRBJ2-1; weak D call: TRBD2 (6 bases). The CDR3 is made up of 15 amino acids. Germline CDR1 SEHNR, CDR2 FQNEAQ (reference sequence). V lost 2 bases, J lost 5 bases, and 13 bases lay in between. The CDR3 coding sequence is TGTGCCAGCAGCTTACCCCGCTGGAGGGACAATGAGCAGTTCTTC. Amino acids: CASSLPRWRDNEQFF. Combining the CDR3 with reference TRBV7-9 and TRBJ2-1 gives the whole variable domain DTGVSQNPRHKITKRGQNVTFRCDPISEHNRLYWYRQTLGQGPEFLTYFQNEAQLEKSRLLSDRFSAERPKGSFSTLEIQRTEQGDSAMYLCASSLPRWRDNEQFFGPGTRLTVL.

The chain has TRBV5-4 and TRBJ2-4, with 10 bases aligning to TRBD1. The CDR3 is made up of 16 amino acids. J lost 4 bases, V lost 2 bases, and 6 bases had no gene match. The germline V gene has CDR1 SGHNT and CDR2 YYREEE (reference sequence). CDR3 nucleotide sequence: TGTGCCAGCAGCTTCCGGGACAGGGGACTTAAAAACATTCAGTACTTC. Translated: CASSFRDRGLKNIQYF.

The CDR3 spells CAISLRGPPTGELFF. In DNA, the CDR3 is TGTGCCATCAGCCTCAGGGGGCCACCCACCGGGGAGCTGTTTTTT. The genes are TRBV10-3 and TRBJ2-2; 8 bases align to TRBD1. V trimming: 6 bases; J trimming: 4 bases; junction bases outside the gene matches: 7. The germline V gene encodes CDR1 ENHRY and CDR2 SYGVKD. The CDR3 is 15 residues long.

V and J are TRBV4-1 and TRBJ2-2; D is possibly TRBD1 (6 bases). CDR3 length: 16 amino acids. Between the trimmed V and J ends, which lost 4 bases and 4 bases, there was a span of 16 bases. Germline assignment: CDR1 MGHRA and CDR2 YSYEKL. CDR3 sequence (DNA): TGCGCCAGCAGCCGGGCCGCAGGGGCGATCACCGGGGAGCTGTTTTTT. This codes for CASSRAAGAITGELFF.

Only one count was recorded for this clone. The rearrangement joins TRBV6-1 to TRBJ1-5; perhaps TRBD1 as D (5 bases). Germline CDR1 reads MNHNS; CDR2 reads SASEGT. Deletions cut 1 base from V and 6 bases from J, with 13 bases between. The CDR3 loop spans 15 amino acids. CDR3 sequence (DNA): TGTGCCAGCAGTGAAGGGCCCGGAGGGGCTCAGCCCCAGCATTTT. Protein product: CASSEGPGGAQPQHF.

The chain couples TRBV2 to TRBJ2-3, with 7 positions matching TRBD2. The CDR3 covers 14 residues. The trim removed 3 bases at V and 3 bases at J, leaving 3 bases unmatched. In germline, CDR1 is SNHLY, CDR2 FYNNEI. The CDR3 reads CASSDREGTDTQYF. The CDR3 DNA is TGTGCCAGCAGTGACAGGGAGGGGACAGATACGCAGTATTTT.

There are a few counts of this clone. J is TRBJ2-4 and V is TRBV5-1, with TRBD2 matching 7 bases. V dropped 2 bases and J dropped 3; count of bases not matched to a gene: 5. The germline CDR1 and CDR2 sequences are SGHRS and YFSETQ. CDR3 length: 15 amino acids. In DNA, the CDR3 is TGCGCCAGCAGCTTCGCTAGCGGTAACAAAAACATTCAGTACTTC. Its translation is CASSFASGNKNIQYF.

V and J are TRBV5-1 and TRBJ1-2; 8 bases match TRBD1. This CDR3 spans 15 amino acids. The germline gives CDR1 SGHRS, CDR2 YFSETQ. V lost 4 bases and J lost 1; bases outside the gene matches: 6. CDR3 amino acids: CASSGTGGRNYGYTF. The CDR3 region has the DNA TGCGCCAGCAGCGGAACAGGGGGTCGTAACTATGGCTACACCTTC.

The chain combines TRBV5-1 with TRBJ2-5; 8 bases agree with TRBD1. J was trimmed by 3 bases and V by 4 bases; bases with no gene match: 8. The CDR3 runs 15 residues. The germline V gene encodes CDR1 SGHRS and CDR2 YFSETQ. The chain's CDR3 is CASSTGTGPKETQYF. Written as DNA, the CDR3 is TGCGCCAGCAGCACGGGGACAGGTCCTAAAGAGACCCAGTACTTC.

The J gene is TRBJ2-1, the V gene TRBV4-1, with D possibly being TRBD1 (6 bases). The CDR3 runs to 14 residues. Germline loops: CDR1 MGHRA, CDR2 YSYEKL. Trimming pared 0 bases from V and 7 bases from J, leaving 10 bases between. The CDR3 DNA is TGCGCCAGCAGCCAAGATTACCAGGGGAATGAGCAGTTCTTC. Residues: CASSQDYQGNEQFF.

The chain has TRBV7-9 and TRBJ2-3, with D hard to call. Germline V CDR1 and CDR2: SEHNR, FQNEAQ (reference sequence). CDR3 length: 12 residues. V dropped 10 bases and J dropped 5 bases, with 13 bases sitting between them. DNA for the CDR3: TGTGCCACCTCTGGGCAAGGAGATACGCAGTATTTT. Translation: CATSGQGDTQYF.

The chain couples TRBV7-9 to TRBJ2-2, with 13 bases fitting TRBD2. With V trimmed by 3 bases and J by 5 bases, 3 bases remained unmatched. Germline V CDR1 and CDR2: SEHNR, FQNEAQ (reference sequence). This CDR3 contains 16 residues. The CDR3 protein is CASSLSTSGGTGELFF. Written as DNA, the CDR3 is TGTGCCAGCAGCTTGTCGACTAGCGGGGGGACCGGGGAGCTGTTTTTT. The full variable domain, with the rest looked up from reference TRBV7-9 and TRBJ2-2, is DTGVSQNPRHKITKRGQNVTFRCDPISEHNRLYWYRQTLGQGPEFLTYFQNEAQLEKSRLLSDRFSAERPKGSFSTLEIQRTEQGDSAMYLCASSLSTSGGTGELFFGEGSRLTVL.

This clone was counted between two and nine times. The chain has TRBV27 and TRBJ2-7; D gene uncertain. Germline V gene sequence: CDR1 MNHEY, CDR2 SMNVEV (reference sequence). This CDR3 has 14 amino acids. Deletions cut 3 bases from V and 1 base from J, with 10 bases between. The CDR3 nucleotides are TGTGCCAGCAGTTTCTCACCAGAATCCTACGAGCAGTACTTC. Amino acid sequence: CASSFSPESYEQYF.

V gene TRBV5-4 combines with J gene TRBJ1-1; 7 bases match TRBD1. The CDR3 runs 14 residues. Germline CDR1 reads SGHNT; CDR2 reads YYREEE (reference sequence). V was clipped by 0 bases and J by 5 bases; unmatched bases: 4. The CDR3 DNA sequence: TGTGCCAGCAGCTTGGAGCAGGGGGAGACTGAAGCTTTCTTT. Amino acid sequence: CASSLEQGETEAFF.

Only one count was recorded for this clone. The V gene is TRBV12-3 or TRBV12-4, the J gene TRBJ1-5; no reliable D call. The CDR3 length is 12 residues. Between the trimmed V and J ends, which lost 5 bases and 4 bases, there was a span of 6 bases. The CDR3 DNA reads as TGTGCCAGCAGTGAACAGAATCAGCCCCAGCATTTT. As protein: CASSEQNQPQHF.

J is TRBJ2-3 and V is TRBV9, with D perhaps TRBD2 (7 bases). The CDR3 runs to 15 residues. Germline CDR1 SGDLS, CDR2 YYNGEE. The germline V and J ends were trimmed by 6 bases and 3 bases, with 17 bases remaining between them. For the CDR3, the DNA is TGTGCCAGCACCTCCGGGGGGCCGGAGACAGATACGCAGTATTTT. Protein sequence: CASTSGGPETDTQYF.